These T cell receptor beta chains were read from a single sample in a study of neurological immune-mediated disorders. TCRdb passed the 5' RACE reads through MiXCR, listing each CDR3 protein once. Found here are tens of thousands of distinct CDR3 sequences, less than 25% of them singletons; the top ten hold 4.6%. Specimen: PBMCs. The receptor source for this set is a man aged 60 to 75 with HTLV-1-associated myelopathy (HAM/TSP). The CDR3 runs from the conserved cysteine through the conserved F or W. The D gene is left open where the match is weak.

V gene	D gene	J gene	CDR3 protein
TRBV5-5	.	TRBJ2-2	CASTLSEGVTGELFF
TRBV11-2	TRBD2	TRBJ2-1	CASSSSGPSYNEQFF
TRBV12-3/TRBV12-4	TRBD2	TRBJ2-5	CASTNGLAQETQYF
TRBV19	.	TRBJ2-2	CASSLFNTGELFF
TRBV6-1	.	TRBJ1-5	CASSEMKNSNQPQHF
TRBV10-2	TRBD2	TRBJ2-3	CASSRSTSGRGQDTQYF
TRBV6-6	.	TRBJ2-7	CASCRSERCNYEQYF
TRBV20-1	.	TRBJ2-7	CSAREATGQYF
TRBV7-6	.	TRBJ1-6	CASSLDGGYNSPLHF
TRBV12-3/TRBV12-4	.	TRBJ1-6	CASTFLGLDSPLHF
TRBV7-2	.	TRBJ2-7	CASSYHSGTGDSYEQYF
TRBV2	.	TRBJ2-7	CASREDPSRGYEQYF
TRBV6-5	TRBD1	TRBJ2-7	CASSYSGDRGSYEQYF
TRBV29-1	.	TRBJ2-1	CSVEKGSGEQFF
TRBV29-1	TRBD1	TRBJ2-1	CSVGGDRGASYNEQFF
TRBV14	.	TRBJ2-2	CASSFRFGGRGTGELFF
TRBV27	.	TRBJ1-5	CASSLGGLRQPQHF
TRBV20-1	.	TRBJ2-7	CSARLTPAEQYF
TRBV4-1	.	TRBJ2-5	CASSLKGYQETQYF
TRBV6-1	TRBD1	TRBJ1-5	CASSLQGLPNPQHF
TRBV5-1	TRBD2	TRBJ2-1	CASRSSAGVLGNEQFF
TRBV28	.	TRBJ1-2	CASRLRTLQEGYTF
TRBV5-1	TRBD2	TRBJ2-1	CASSGGLAGGTAYNEQFF
TRBV5-5	TRBD1	TRBJ2-4	CASRDAGTGGAKNIQYF
TRBV5-1	.	TRBJ2-2	CASSLTPYTGELFF
TRBV28	.	TRBJ2-5	CASSSSGGGGTTQYF
TRBV7-9	.	TRBJ2-7	CTSSLALNTGKFHEQYF
TRBV7-2	TRBD1	TRBJ2-7	CASSQPRTGRYEQYF
TRBV7-2	TRBD1	TRBJ2-2	CASSSRGLGTGELFF
TRBV7-9	TRBD2	TRBJ2-1	CASSLSSGGNEQFF
TRBV6-5	.	TRBJ1-2	CASSYSDGVGGYTF
TRBV12-3/TRBV12-4	TRBD2	TRBJ2-3	CASSQAAGGTDTQYF
TRBV4-1	.	TRBJ1-3	CASSQDSNRNSGNTIYF
TRBV5-1	.	TRBJ2-3	CASSLTRGSTDTQYF
TRBV5-1	.	TRBJ2-6	CASSLVGTAGANVLTF
TRBV5-1	TRBD2	TRBJ2-1	CASSDGTSGFNEQFF
TRBV28	.	TRBJ1-5	CASSAPPGNQPQHF
TRBV11-1	TRBD1	TRBJ1-2	CASSSRQGPAPSF
TRBV6-5	.	TRBJ2-1	CASSYSRETVFF
TRBV28	.	TRBJ1-4	CASSLMNVGEKLFF
TRBV3-1	TRBD2	TRBJ2-5	CASSSYSGRAFETQYF
TRBV9	.	TRBJ2-1	CASSEGDGRVDEQFF
TRBV5-4	TRBD2	TRBJ2-5	CASSGRGGPSETQYF
TRBV7-9	.	TRBJ1-2	CASSLEVISLYGYTF
TRBV5-1	.	TRBJ2-6	CASSSAGANVLTF
TRBV5-6	.	TRBJ2-7	CASSVQGPWAEQYF